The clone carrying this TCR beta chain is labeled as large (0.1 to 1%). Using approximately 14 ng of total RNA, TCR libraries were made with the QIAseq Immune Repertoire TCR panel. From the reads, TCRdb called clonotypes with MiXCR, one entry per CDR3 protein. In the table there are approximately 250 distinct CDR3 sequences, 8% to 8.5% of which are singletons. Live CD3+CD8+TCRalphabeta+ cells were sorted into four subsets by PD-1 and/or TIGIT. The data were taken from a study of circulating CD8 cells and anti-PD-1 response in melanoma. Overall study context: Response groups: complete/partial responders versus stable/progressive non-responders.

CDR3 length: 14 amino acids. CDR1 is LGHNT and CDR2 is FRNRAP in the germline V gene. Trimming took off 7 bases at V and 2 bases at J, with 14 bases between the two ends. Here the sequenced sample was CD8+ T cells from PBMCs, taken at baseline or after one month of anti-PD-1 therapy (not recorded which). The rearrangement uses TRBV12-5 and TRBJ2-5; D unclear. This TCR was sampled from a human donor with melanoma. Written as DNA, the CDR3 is TGTGCTAGTGCCGCCGTGGACGGACAAGAGACCCAGTACTTC. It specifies CASAAVDGQETQYF.